This passage covers 20 T cell receptor beta chains from one sample sequenced in a study of blood T cell repertoires in COVID-19. TCRdb's copy holds only in-frame clones and misses some; the assay was immunoSEQ multiplex PCR. The sample contains approximately 210,000 clones, about 84% of which appear only once. Sequences were obtained from PBMCs or T cells enriched from blood (not recorded which). The receptor set was obtained from a man aged 30 to 39 with acute COVID-19.

The chain is built from TRBV28 and TRBJ2-3, with 7 positions matching TRBD1. After removal of 5 bases from V and 1 base from J, the junction contained 15 bases not matched to a gene. Looked up from germline, CDR1 is MDHEN and CDR2 is SYDVKM. The CDR3 runs to 18 residues. The CDR3 sequence is CASSQPRQGTSGTDTQYF. DNA of the CDR3: TGTGCCAGCAGTCAACCCCGACAGGGAACAAGTGGCACAGATACGCAGTATTTT.

This clone occurred a few times. The chain joins TRBV5-1 to TRBJ1-3; tentative D call: TRBD1 (6 bases). The V end lost 2 bases, the J end lost 2 bases, and 23 bases lay between the germline ends. The CDR3 totals 19 residues. Germline CDR1 and CDR2: SGHRS and YFSETQ. CDR3 sequence reads: CASSLGASTGGRTGNTIYF. CDR3 coding DNA: TGCGCCAGCAGCTTAGGGGCCTCGACAGGTGGAAGGACTGGAAACACCATATATTTT.

The chain couples TRBV4-1 to TRBJ2-1, with 10 nucleotides matching TRBD2. The CDR3 consists of 16 residues. Looked up from germline, CDR1 is MGHRA and CDR2 is YSYEKL. After removal of 0 bases from V and 3 bases from J, the junction contained 2 bases not matched to a gene. The CDR3 DNA sequence: TGCGCCAGCAGCCAAGATCCTAGCGGGGGCTACAATGAGCAGTTCTTC. Translation: CASSQDPSGGYNEQFF.

The genes are TRBV29-1 and TRBJ1-2; D call uncertain. Trimming took off 5 bases at V and 7 bases at J, with 11 bases between the two ends. This CDR3 has 11 amino acids. Germline loops: CDR1 SQVTM, CDR2 ANQGSEA. The CDR3 protein is CSVRLTSGYTF. The CDR3 bases are TGCAGCGTTCGCCTCACCAGTGGCTACACCTTC.

The gene calls are TRBV5-1 and TRBJ1-4; no reliable D call. Germline V gene sequence: CDR1 SGHRS, CDR2 YFSETQ. V was clipped by 0 bases and J by 0 bases, with 3 bases between them. The CDR3 has 14 residues. CDR3 nucleotide sequence: TGCGCCAGCAGCTTGGACACAACTAATGAAAAACTGTTTTTT. Translation gives CASSLDTTNEKLFF.

The chain is built from TRBV10-3 and TRBJ2-3; perhaps TRBD1 as D (6 bases). CDR3 length: 13 residues. Deletions cut 10 bases from V and 0 bases from J, with 11 bases between. From germline, CDR1 is ENHRY and CDR2 SYGVKD. The CDR3 DNA reads TGTGCCACCGATACAGGGAGCACAGATACGCAGTATTTT. Encoded protein: CATDTGSTDTQYF.

The gene calls are TRBV13 and TRBJ2-7; 8 nucleotides align to TRBD2. V lost 2 bases, J lost 1 base, and 7 bases stayed unmatched. The CDR3 totals 16 residues. Germline CDR1 is PRHDT and CDR2 is FYEKMQ (reference sequence). The chain's CDR3 is CASSLSLRGDSYEQYF. CDR3 bases: TGTGCCAGCAGCTTAAGCCTGCGGGGGGATTCCTACGAGCAGTACTTC.

V and J are TRBV7-6 and TRBJ2-3; 14 nucleotides align to TRBD2. The V and J ends lost 2 bases and 5 bases, in that order; junction bases with no gene match: 3. Germline values: CDR1 SGHVS, CDR2 FNYEAQ. The CDR3 runs to 16 residues. CDR3 loop: CASSLRTSGGIDTQYF. The DNA for the CDR3 is TGTGCCAGCAGCTTACGGACTAGCGGGGGGATAGATACGCAGTATTTT.

The CDR3 nucleotides read TGTGCCAGCAGCCGCGATATTAACTATGGCTACACCTTC. Its translation is CASSRDINYGYTF. The J gene is TRBJ1-2, the V gene TRBV27; D not resolved. V was trimmed by 6 bases and J by 1 base, leaving 9 bases between them. The CDR3 has 13 residues. Germline CDR1 and CDR2: MNHEY and SMNVEV (reference sequence).

This clone was picked up a small number of times. This CDR3 is also generated by other DNA sequences in the sample. The V gene is TRBV27, the J gene TRBJ2-7, with TRBD2 matching over 7 bases. Germline V gene sequence: CDR1 MNHEY, CDR2 SMNVEV (reference sequence). The V gene end was trimmed by 8 bases and the J gene end by 2 bases; junction bases not matched to a gene: 0. The length of the CDR3 is 11 residues. CDR3 sequence: CASGRAYEQYF. For the CDR3, the DNA is TGTGCCAGCGGGAGGGCCTACGAGCAGTACTTC.

This clone was recorded once. Germline and junction disagree at one end, which may indicate a read error. The CDR3 here is CASSFVEGVVF. The CDR3 region has the DNA TGTGCCAGCAGTTTTGTGGAGGGTGTGGTCTTC. This chain joins TRBV12-3 or TRBV12-4 and TRBJ1-2, with D hard to call. The length of the CDR3 is 11 residues.

The rearrangement links TRBV19 to TRBJ2-7, with D unresolved. Germline V CDR1 and CDR2: LNHDA, SQIVND (reference sequence). This CDR3 region has 13 residues. V was trimmed by 3 bases and J by 0 bases, leaving 6 bases between them. In nucleotides, the CDR3 is TGTGCCAGTAGTATCGCACACTCCTACGAGCAGTACTTC. Translating gives CASSIAHSYEQYF.

The chain has TRBV11-2 and TRBJ1-2; D not certain. V lost 0 bases and J 4 bases, leaving 12 bases between the germline ends. The germline V gene encodes CDR1 SGHAT and CDR2 FQNNGV. This CDR3 has 15 residues. The CDR3 reads CASSLEGSLSYGYTF. CDR3 coding DNA: TGTGCCAGCAGCTTAGAGGGCTCCCTCTCCTATGGCTACACCTTC.

The chain employs TRBV6-6 and TRBJ1-1; TRBD1 aligns across 7 bases. V was pared by 5 bases and J by 5 bases, with 11 bases of the junction left unmatched. Germline-derived CDR1 and CDR2 are MNHNY and SVGAGI (reference sequence). The CDR3 runs 15 residues. In nucleotides, the CDR3 is TGTGCCAGCAGTCCACCAGGTACAGGGGCGACTGAAGCTTTCTTT. It yields the protein CASSPPGTGATEAFF.

This clone was recorded once. The chain carries TRBV5-1 and TRBJ2-5; TRBD1 might be the D (6 bases). CDR3 length: 14 residues. The germline V gene has CDR1 SGHRS and CDR2 YFSETQ. Between the trimmed V and J ends, which lost 4 bases and 1 base, there was a span of 11 bases. The CDR3 DNA sequence: TGCGCCAGCAGCCCGGGACATTCCCAAGAGACCCAGTACTTC. Protein sequence: CASSPGHSQETQYF.

The V call is TRBV9, the J call TRBJ2-5, with 8 bases aligning to TRBD1. This CDR3 spans 15 amino acids. V trimming: 4 bases; J trimming: 2 bases; junction bases outside the gene matches: 7. The germline V gene has CDR1 SGDLS and CDR2 YYNGEE. CDR3 nucleotide sequence: TGTGCCAGCAGCCGTGGACAGGGCGGTCAAGAGACCCAGTACTTC. Amino acid sequence: CASSRGQGGQETQYF.

The chain couples TRBV28 to TRBJ1-2; 7 bases agree with TRBD1. The CDR3 is made up of 14 amino acids. Germline CDR1 reads MDHEN; CDR2 reads SYDVKM. Trimming cost V 10 bases and J 0 bases; bases outside gene matches: 8. CDR3 coding DNA: TGTGCCACCCAGACAGGGCCTCCTAACTATGGCTACACCTTC. Translating gives CATQTGPPNYGYTF.

In the case of this clone: The same CDR3 can be traced to other DNA sequences in this sample. The chain links TRBV28 to TRBJ1-1, with 8 nucleotides matching TRBD1. This CDR3 has 14 residues. CDR1 and CDR2 from the germline V gene are MDHEN and SYDVKM. Trimming at V came to 3 bases and at J to 5 bases, leaving 5 bases not matched to a gene. The CDR3 reads CASSFRGRGTEAFF. DNA of the CDR3: TGTGCCAGCAGTTTCAGGGGGCGCGGGACTGAAGCTTTCTTT. The full variable domain, in which reference TRBV28 and TRBJ1-1 provide the parts outside the CDR3, is DVKVTQSSRYLVKRTGEKVFLECVQDMDHENMFWYRQDPGLGLRLIYFSYDVKMKEKGDIPEGYSVSREKKERFSLILESASTNQTSMYLCASSFRGRGTEAFFGQGTRLTVV.

This clone is a singleton in its sample. The gene calls are TRBV7-2 and TRBJ2-5; 16 positions match TRBD2. The CDR3 length is 19 residues. Per germline, CDR1 SGHTA and CDR2 FQGNSA. The ends lost 6 bases at V and 1 base at J; junction bases unmatched: 11. The CDR3, as DNA: TGTGCCAGCAGGCGAACCGGGACTAGCGGGGGGGCCTCCCAAGAGACCCAGTACTTC. Amino acid sequence: CASRRTGTSGGASQETQYF.

This clone came up a few times. Other DNA sequences in this specimen translate into the identical CDR3. The rearrangement uses TRBV18 and TRBJ2-7; possible D gene TRBD1, 6 bases. Germline assignment: CDR1 KGHSH and CDR2 LQKENI. Between the trimmed V and J ends, which lost 3 bases and 1 base, there was a span of 7 bases. This CDR3 contains 13 residues. The CDR3 bases are TGTGCCAGCTCACCCGGACAGTCCTACGAGCAGTACTTC. It encodes CASSPGQSYEQYF.